These 5 T cell receptor beta chains were sequenced from one sample in a study of cytomegalovirus exposure and HLA in healthy donors. The data were produced by immunoSEQ multiplex PCR, yet TCRdb's version contains in-frame clones alone and is incomplete. The table lists about 180,000 clones, about 86% of them singletons. What was sequenced was PBMCs. These receptors were collected from a woman in her thirties in good health and CMV-seronegative.

The chain links TRBV10-3 to TRBJ2-1; 8 nucleotides match TRBD2. Germline CDR1 ENHRY, CDR2 SYGVKD. CDR3 length: 15 amino acids. The V gene end was trimmed by 4 bases and the J gene end by 7 bases; junction bases not matched to a gene: 9. CDR3 sequence (DNA): TGTGCCATCAGTGGTACGGCCCGCGGGGGGAATGAGCAGTTCTTC. As protein: CAISGTARGGNEQFF.

This chain uses TRBV5-6 with TRBJ2-7; 10 bases fit TRBD1. With 0 bases clipped from V and 2 bases from J, the junction kept 11 bases outside the gene matches. The CDR3 totals 18 residues. Germline V gene lookup returns CDR1 SGHDT and CDR2 YYEEEE. In DNA, the CDR3 is TGTGCCAGCAGCTTGGAATGGGCCGGGACAGGGGCCCCCTACGAGCAGTACTTC. Protein: CASSLEWAGTGAPYEQYF.

CDR3 protein: CSVLGQKKGATEAFF. The CDR3, as DNA: TGCAGCGTACTAGGACAAAAAAAGGGGGCCACTGAAGCTTTCTTT. The chain uses TRBV29-1 and TRBJ1-1, with TRBD1 identical over 7 bases. The CDR3 spans 15 residues. V shed 6 bases, J shed 4 bases, and the junction held 14 bases outside the gene matches. Looked up from germline, CDR1 is SQVTM and CDR2 is ANQGSEA.

The chain is built from TRBV2 and TRBJ2-3; TRBD2 matches 8 bases. The J segment lost 2 bases and the V segment lost 7 bases, leaving 8 bases of the junction unmatched. The CDR3 length is 15 residues. Per the germline V gene, CDR1 is SNHLY and CDR2 is FYNNEI. The CDR3 reads CASTPGLGITDTQYF. The CDR3 bases are TGTGCCAGCACCCCGGGACTAGGGATCACAGATACGCAGTATTTT.

This chain links TRBV11-2 with TRBJ2-4, with TRBD1 identical over 8 bases. The CDR3 spans 14 residues. V lost 3 bases to trimming and J lost 8 bases; unmatched junction nucleotides: 6. CDR1 and CDR2 (germline): SGHAT, FQNNGV. The CDR3 spells CASSFDRGRDIQYF. The CDR3, as DNA: TGTGCCAGCAGCTTTGACAGGGGACGAGACATTCAGTACTTC.